Shown below are 6 T cell receptor beta chains from a single sample sequenced in a study of blood T cell repertoires in COVID-19. Assay used: immunoSEQ multiplex PCR; TCRdb lists only in-frame clones, some missing. This sample has about 180,000 clones, with roughly 87% found just once. Sequencing used peripheral blood. The receptors here all came from a woman aged 50 to 65 with acute or convalescent COVID-19.

The V gene is TRBV7-2, the J gene TRBJ2-1; D is ambiguous. Germline V gene sequence: CDR1 SGHTA, CDR2 FQGNSA. Deletions cut 5 bases from V and 3 bases from J, with 5 bases between. The CDR3 runs 12 residues. Here the CDR3 DNA reads TGTGCCAGCAGCCCTCTCTACAATGAGCAGTTCTTC. Amino acids: CASSPLYNEQFF.

The V gene is TRBV6-2 or TRBV6-3, the J gene TRBJ1-5; D unclear. CDR3 length: 13 amino acids. Trimming cost V 6 bases and J 1 base, with 7 bases left between them. Germline V gene sequence: CDR1 MNHEY, CDR2 SVGEGT. The CDR3 here is CASSFRSNQPQHF. The CDR3 bases are TGTGCCAGCAGCTTCAGAAGCAATCAGCCCCAGCATTTT.

In DNA form, the CDR3 reads TGTGCCAGTAGTAGGGGAGGCAGGAGGGCAGGGGCCAACGTCCTGACTTTC. Protein product: CASSRGGRRAGANVLTF. The rearrangement uses TRBV19 and TRBJ2-6; a possible D gene is TRBD2 (6 bases). The germline CDR1 and CDR2 sequences are LNHDA and SQIVND (reference sequence). The CDR3 has 17 amino acids. The V gene lost 4 bases and the J gene lost 4 bases, with 17 bases spanning the gap.

V gene TRBV6-6 combines with J gene TRBJ1-5; D gene unclear. The CDR3 totals 16 residues. The germline V gene encodes CDR1 MNHNY and CDR2 SVGAGI (reference sequence). Trimming pared 5 bases from V and 1 base from J, leaving 15 bases between. In DNA, the CDR3 is TGTGCCAGCAGTGTCAGGTTTCGGGGAAGCAATCAGCCCCAGCATTTT. This gives the protein CASSVRFRGSNQPQHF.

The rearrangement uses TRBV9 and TRBJ2-7; perhaps TRBD1 as D (6 bases). The CDR3 extends over 14 amino acids. Trimming pared 3 bases from V and 2 bases from J, leaving 12 bases between. The V gene's germline CDR1 is SGDLS and CDR2 YYNGEE. The CDR3 coding sequence is TGTGCCAGCAGCGCTTTGGGGGCGGCCTACGAGCAGTACTTC. Translated, it gives CASSALGAAYEQYF.

This clone has just one count. J is TRBJ1-1 and V is TRBV14, with a possible D match to TRBD1 (6 bases). The germline V gene has CDR1 SGHDN and CDR2 FVKESK. The CDR3 covers 15 residues. Trimming left V 3 bases short and J 0 bases short, with 11 bases between. The CDR3 sequence is CASSHPTGLNTEAFF. DNA for the CDR3: TGTGCCAGCAGCCATCCCACAGGGTTGAACACTGAAGCTTTCTTT.